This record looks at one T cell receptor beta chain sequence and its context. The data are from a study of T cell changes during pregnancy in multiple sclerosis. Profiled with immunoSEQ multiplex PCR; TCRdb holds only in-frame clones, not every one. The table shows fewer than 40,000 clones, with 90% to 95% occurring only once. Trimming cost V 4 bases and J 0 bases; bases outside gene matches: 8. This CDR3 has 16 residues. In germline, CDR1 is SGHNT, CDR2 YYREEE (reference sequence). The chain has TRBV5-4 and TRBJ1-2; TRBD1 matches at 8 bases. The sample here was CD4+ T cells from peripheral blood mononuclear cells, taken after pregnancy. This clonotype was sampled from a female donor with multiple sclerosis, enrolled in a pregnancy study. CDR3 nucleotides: TGTGCCAGCAGCCCCGCGGACAGGGCATCTAACTATGGCTACACCTTC. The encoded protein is CASSPADRASNYGYTF.